This TCR beta chain came from a study of OX40 agonist ivuxolimab in advanced cancers. TCRdb's table, derived via immunoSEQ multiplex PCR, lists solely in-frame clones and lacks some. The data hold some 64,000 clones, with about four fifths observed a single time. The sequence came from an adult with an advanced solid tumor such as melanoma, head and neck, liver or kidney cancer. The sample in question was CD4+ or CD8+ T cells sorted from blood, obtained in a trial of the OX40 agonist ivuxolimab.

In DNA, the CDR3 is TGTGCCAGCAGTTTTACCGGATTTAATTCACCCCTCCACTTT. Translation gives CASSFTGFNSPLHF. The rearrangement links TRBV28 to TRBJ1-6; D is unresolved. Germline CDR1 and CDR2: MDHEN and SYDVKM. V shed 3 bases and J shed 6 bases, with 9 bases lying between them. The CDR3 loop spans 14 amino acids.